The TCR beta chain under discussion was sequenced for a study of response to subunit inactivated influenza vaccine. Whole-study results and caveats: Authors proposed each seasonal influenza vaccination draws in few new T cells.

TCRdb independently ran MiXCR on the RT-PCR reads; one entry per CDR3 protein. The data show under 950,000 distinct CDR3 sequences, about 20% seen once. Notes on this clonotype: No antigen is known for it.

Germline assignment: CDR1 ENHRY and CDR2 SYGVKD. Trimming removed 3 bases from V and 5 bases from J; junction bases left unmatched: 7. The CDR3 is 15 amino acids. This receptor was taken from a man aged 45 to 65 who received an inactivated influenza vaccine. Sequences were derived from PBMCs from blood, sampled 4 to 6 days after vaccination. J is TRBJ2-3 and V is TRBV10-3, with TRBD1 identical over 8 bases. The CDR3 coding sequence is TGTGCCATCAGTGATAGGCAGGGGGCCGGAGATACGCAGTATTTT. Translated: CAISDRQGAGDTQYF.